A single sample is the source of the 17 T cell receptor beta chains below, sequenced in a study of chemoradiotherapy in HPV16-positive cancers. This table comes from immunoSEQ multiplex PCR, and its TCRdb copy is limited to in-frame clones, with some not included. Altogether approximately 50,000 clones are present, around nine tenths being singletons, with the ten largest covering about 3.5%. The sequenced sample was blood, obtained from a patient who underwent chemoradiotherapy. Receptor source: a human donor with HPV-associated anogenital cancer.

This chain joins TRBV27 and TRBJ1-6, with D possibly TRBD1 on 5 matching bases. CDR3 length equals 13 residues. Between the trimmed V and J ends, which lost 3 bases and 10 bases, there was a span of 10 bases. Germline V gene data show CDR1 as MNHEY and CDR2 as SMNVEV (reference sequence). The CDR3 loop is CASSFSGNSPLHF. In DNA, the CDR3 is TGTGCCAGCAGTTTCTCAGGGAACTCACCCCTCCACTTT.

This clone has a single count. J is TRBJ2-7 and V is TRBV9; the match to TRBD2 covers 8 bases. J was trimmed by 3 bases and V by 0 bases; bases with no gene match: 5. The CDR3 consists of 15 residues. The V gene's germline CDR1 is SGDLS and CDR2 YYNGEE. CDR3: CASSVGLAGSYEQYF. CDR3 DNA sequence: TGTGCCAGCAGCGTAGGATTAGCGGGAAGCTACGAGCAGTACTTC.

The rearrangement links TRBV7-8 to TRBJ1-2; maybe TRBD1 (6 bases). In germline, CDR1 is SGHVS, CDR2 FQNEAQ. This CDR3 comprises 15 residues. The V and J ends lost 5 bases and 0 bases respectively, with 13 bases between them. The CDR3 DNA follows: TGTGCCAGCAGCCATGAACAGGGCACTAACTATGGCTACACCTTC. Its translation is CASSHEQGTNYGYTF. Filled out from reference TRBV7-8 and TRBJ1-2, the complete variable domain reads GAGVSQSPRYKVAKRGQDVALRCDPISGHVSLFWYQQALGQGPEFLTYFQNEAQLDKSGLPSDRFFAERPEGSVSTLKIQRTQQEDSAVYLCASSHEQGTNYGYTFGSGTRLTVV.

The chain combines TRBV9 with TRBJ2-7, with TRBD1 matching 9 bases. Germline values: CDR1 SGDLS, CDR2 YYNGEE. This CDR3 has 15 residues. Trimming cost V 0 bases and J 5 bases; bases outside gene matches: 6. In nucleotides, the CDR3 is TGTGCCAGCAGCGTAGGTGGGACAGGGTTCCACGAGCAGTACTTC. Translation gives CASSVGGTGFHEQYF.

This clone was detected a few times. The chain joins TRBV6-1 to TRBJ1-2; 11 nucleotides line up with TRBD1. The V and J ends lost 6 bases and 4 bases, in that order; junction bases with no gene match: 7. The CDR3 runs to 15 residues. Looked up from germline, CDR1 is MNHNS and CDR2 is SASEGT. This CDR3 reads CASRSRDRGSYGYTF. As DNA, the CDR3 is TGTGCCAGCAGGAGCCGGGACAGGGGGAGCTATGGCTACACCTTC.

This chain connects TRBV5-5 to TRBJ1-1; 7 positions agree with TRBD1. The CDR3 runs 15 residues. Germline loops: CDR1 SGHKS, CDR2 YYEKEE (reference sequence). After removal of 5 bases from V and 1 base from J, the junction contained 8 bases not matched to a gene. Here the CDR3 DNA reads TGTGCCAGCAGTTGGCTACAGGGGCCGAACACTGAAGCTTTCTTT. This gives the protein CASSWLQGPNTEAFF.

This rearrangement joins TRBV9 to TRBJ2-5; 8 bases are shared with TRBD2. This CDR3 is 16 amino acids long. Germline V gives CDR1 SGDLS, CDR2 YYNGEE. The V segment lost 0 bases and the J segment 5 bases; nucleotides outside the gene matches: 9. CDR3 residues: CASSVGGSGSRETQYF. The CDR3, as DNA: TGTGCCAGCAGCGTAGGGGGGAGCGGGAGTAGGGAGACCCAGTACTTC.

The J gene is TRBJ2-3, the V gene TRBV7-3; D is perhaps TRBD2 (6 bases). Germline CDR1 reads SGHTA; CDR2 reads FQGTGA. V lost 5 bases and J lost 0, with 12 bases in between. This CDR3 is 15 amino acids long. The CDR3 loop is CASSPQGLSTDTQYF. Written as DNA, the CDR3 is TGTGCCAGCAGCCCCCAGGGACTTAGCACAGATACGCAGTATTTT.

In this sample, this clone turned up once. The chain is built from TRBV4-3 and TRBJ1-4; 8 bases match TRBD1. The V gene end was trimmed by 3 bases and the J gene end by 8 bases; junction bases not matched to a gene: 5. CDR3 size: 14 residues. Germline-derived CDR1 and CDR2 are LGHNA and YSLEER. The CDR3 sequence is CASSHTGGEEKLFF. The CDR3 DNA reads as TGCGCCAGCAGCCATACAGGGGGGGAGGAAAAACTGTTTTTT.

This clone was recorded once. The chain carries TRBV5-5 and TRBJ1-6, with a weak D call TRBD1 (6 bases). Germline CDR1 SGHKS, CDR2 YYEKEE (reference sequence). This CDR3 is 16 amino acids long. The V end was cut by 3 bases, the J end by 1 base, with 11 bases between. The CDR3 loop reads CASSYRTDSYNSPLHF. As DNA, the CDR3 is TGTGCCAGCAGCTATCGGACAGATTCCTATAATTCACCCCTCCACTTT.

Notes on this clone: One end of the junction varies from germline; a read error may be responsible. The gene calls are TRBV4-3 and TRBJ1-6; D gene unclear. Germline loops: CDR1 LGHNA, CDR2 YSLEER. The CDR3 totals 15 residues. The CDR3 sequence: CASSQDRGDNSPLHF. CDR3 sequence (DNA): TGCGCCAGCAGTCAAGACCGAGGAGATAATTCACCCCTCCACTTT.

For this clone: A read error may explain this, as a much larger clone is one base away. The rearrangement links TRBV4-3 to TRBJ2-6; 11 bases fit TRBD1. The ends lost 4 bases at V and 2 bases at J; junction bases unmatched: 1. In germline, CDR1 is LGHNA, CDR2 YSLEER. This CDR3 comprises 16 residues. CDR3 in amino acids: CASSRTGGAGANVLTF. CDR3 in DNA: TGCGCCAGCAGCCGGACAGGGGGCGCTGGGGCCAACGTCCTGACTTTC.

V usage is TRBV19 and J usage is TRBJ2-2; D remains unclear. Per germline, CDR1 LNHDA and CDR2 SQIVND (reference sequence). V lost 11 bases, J lost 5 bases, and 15 bases lay in between. The CDR3 totals 13 residues. The CDR3 DNA sequence: TGTGCCTACCTCTCCACCCCAACCGGGGAGCTGTTTTTT. Protein product: CAYLSTPTGELFF.

The J gene is TRBJ2-3, the V gene TRBV7-9; D remains ambiguous. Between the trimmed V and J ends, which lost 1 base and 2 bases, there was a span of 10 bases. Germline CDR1 reads SEHNR; CDR2 reads FQNEAQ (reference sequence). The CDR3 runs to 15 residues. CDR3 in DNA: TGTGCCAGCAGCTTAGGCCTGCGGCCCACAGATACGCAGTATTTT. Amino acid sequence: CASSLGLRPTDTQYF. Using reference TRBV7-9 and TRBJ2-3 for the parts outside the CDR3, the full variable domain is DTGVSQNPRHKITKRGQNVTFRCDPISEHNRLYWYRQTLGQGPEFLTYFQNEAQLEKSRLLSDRFSAERPKGSFSTLEIQRTEQGDSAMYLCASSLGLRPTDTQYFGPGTRLTVL.

In DNA, the CDR3 is TGTGCCAGCAGCGTGAGCGGCCGTCAAGAGACCCAGTACTTC. Translated, it gives CASSVSGRQETQYF. This chain connects TRBV9 to TRBJ2-5; TRBD2 is a possible D gene (5 bases). Germline V CDR1 and CDR2: SGDLS, YYNGEE. CDR3 length equals 14 residues. V was shortened by 2 bases and J by 2 bases, with 10 bases between the two germline ends.

The chain links TRBV2 to TRBJ1-1, with TRBD1 identical over 9 bases. From germline, CDR1 is SNHLY and CDR2 FYNNEI. With 6 bases clipped from V and 1 base from J, the junction kept 0 bases outside the gene matches. The CDR3 contains 13 residues. CDR3: CASRGQGNTEAFF. The CDR3 DNA is TGTGCCAGCAGGGGACAGGGGAACACTGAAGCTTTCTTT.

This chain uses TRBV2 with TRBJ1-3; D unclear. CDR3 length: 11 residues. Deletions cut 3 bases from V and 11 bases from J, with 8 bases between. CDR1 is SNHLY and CDR2 is FYNNEI in the germline V gene. The CDR3 loop reads CASSEDRAIYF. The CDR3, as DNA: TGTGCCAGCAGTGAGGATCGCGCCATATATTTT.